The rows below give T cell receptor beta chains drawn from one sample of a study of PD-1 blockade in classical Hodgkin lymphoma. The method was immunoSEQ multiplex PCR; TCRdb's version includes in-frame clones alone and lacks a portion of them. The sample records approximately 35,000 clones, 75% to 90% being singletons. Material: CD4+ T cells from blood. These receptors originate from a human donor with classical Hodgkin lymphoma. CDR3s include the opening cysteine and the closing phenylalanine or tryptophan. The D gene is left open where the match is weak. Rows may omit the clone size; those that give it use once, few, many or a size class.

d_call clone_size j_call v_call cdr3_aa cdr3_nt
TRBD1 NA TRBJ1-1 TRBV7-9 CASSVRDGTGVRNTEAFF TGTGCCAGCAGCGTTCGAGACGGGACAGGCGTACGGAACACTGAAGCTTTCTTT
TRBD1 NA TRBJ1-1 TRBV25-1 CASGRTGPSEAFF TGTGCCAGCGGGCGGACAGGGCCTAGTGAAGCTTTCTTT
NA NA TRBJ2-5 TRBV15 CATSRGVGARQETQYF TGTGCCACCAGCAGAGGTGTTGGGGCTCGACAAGAGACCCAGTACTTC
NA NA TRBJ1-2 TRBV19 CASSPTGGRGYGYTF TGTGCCAGTAGTCCCACCGGGGGCAGGGGATACGGCTACACCTTC
NA NA TRBJ2-7 TRBV6-5 CASSYAAVAYEQYF TGTGCCAGCAGTTACGCAGCCGTTGCCTACGAGCAGTACTTC
TRBD1 NA TRBJ1-2 TRBV5-4 CASSPTGGRQDGYTF TGTGCCAGCAGCCCGACAGGGGGAAGGCAGGATGGCTACACCTTC
NA NA TRBJ2-2 TRBV4-3 CASRGLAEPNTGELFF TGCGCCAGCAGGGGCTTAGCGGAGCCGAACACCGGGGAGCTGTTTTTT
TRBD1 NA TRBJ1-2 TRBV2 CASSIGQGHGYTF TGTGCCAGCAGTATTGGACAGGGTCATGGCTACACCTTC
TRBD1 NA TRBJ2-1 TRBV5-6 CASSPDRGLYNEQFF TGTGCCAGCAGCCCAGACAGGGGGCTATACAATGAGCAGTTCTTC
NA NA TRBJ1-2 TRBV6-4 CASSGGDGGYGYTF TGTGCCAGCAGTGGGGGGGACGGCGGATATGGCTACACCTTC
TRBD2 once TRBJ2-2 TRBV7-2 CASSLVWRELPRSELFF TGTGCCAGCAGCTTAGTTTGGCGGGAGCTTCCCCGATCGGAGCTGTTTTTT
TRBD1 NA TRBJ1-3 TRBV9 CASSSDEDRAYFYTNSGNTIYF TGTGCCAGCAGCTCTGACGAGGACAGGGCCTACTTTTATACCAACTCTGGAAACACCATATATTTT
NA NA TRBJ2-2 TRBV7-9 CASSSPQWGEPTGELFF TGTGCCAGCAGCTCTCCTCAATGGGGGGAACCCACCGGGGAGCTGTTTTTT
NA few TRBJ1-1 TRBV7-9 CASSLQIITEAFF TGTGCCAGCAGCTTGCAGATTATCACTGAAGCTTTCTTT
NA NA TRBJ2-5 TRBV7-3 CASSIQRQETQYF TGTGCCAGCAGCATACAGCGTCAAGAGACCCAGTACTTC
NA NA TRBJ2-4 TRBV6-5 CASSYSSGLAKNIQYF TGTGCCAGCAGTTACTCTAGCGGATTAGCCAAAAACATTCAGTACTTC
NA NA TRBJ2-4 TRBV7-2 CASSPSRSEGRNIQYF TGTGCCAGCAGCCCCTCCAGGTCAGAGGGGCGGAACATTCAGTACTTC
TRBD2 NA TRBJ2-3 TRBV5-1 CASSLERTSGATDTQYF TGCGCCAGCAGCTTGGAAAGGACTAGCGGGGCCACAGATACGCAGTATTTT
NA NA TRBJ1-2 TRBV6-6 CASRLARGPYGYTF TGTGCCAGCAGGCTAGCGCGGGGCCCCTATGGCTACACCTTC
NA NA TRBJ2-7 TRBV9 CASSPAEGVGEQYF TGTGCCAGCAGCCCCGCGGAAGGTGTGGGGGAGCAGTACTTC